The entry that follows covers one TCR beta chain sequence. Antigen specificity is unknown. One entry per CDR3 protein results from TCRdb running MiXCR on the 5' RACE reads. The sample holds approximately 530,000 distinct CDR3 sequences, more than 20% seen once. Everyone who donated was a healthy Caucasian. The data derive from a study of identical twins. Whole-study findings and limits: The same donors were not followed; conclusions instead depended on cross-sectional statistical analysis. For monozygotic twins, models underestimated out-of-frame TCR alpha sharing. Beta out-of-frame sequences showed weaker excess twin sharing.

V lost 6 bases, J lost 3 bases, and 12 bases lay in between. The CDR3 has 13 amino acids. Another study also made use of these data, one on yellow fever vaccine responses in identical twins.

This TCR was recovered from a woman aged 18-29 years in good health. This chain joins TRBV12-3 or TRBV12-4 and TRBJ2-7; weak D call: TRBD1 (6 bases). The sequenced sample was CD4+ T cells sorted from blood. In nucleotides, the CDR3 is TGTGCCAGCAGCCCGACAGGCTTCTACGAGCAGTACTTC. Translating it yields CASSPTGFYEQYF.